This TCR beta chain was retrieved from a study of radiation and T cells in renal cell carcinoma. The assay was immunoSEQ multiplex PCR, and TCRdb's table has in-frame clones only and misses some. The sample holds about 49,000 clones; roughly four fifths are singletons and the top ten take 30% to 35%. V was clipped by 0 bases and J by 6 bases; unmatched bases: 9. CDR1 and CDR2 from the germline V gene are SGDLS and YYNGEE. The CDR3 sequence is 15 residues long. Documented time point: baseline pretreatment blood. Treatment noted: 15 Gy SBRT to primary tumor, nephrectomy 4 weeks later. The sequence derives from a woman in her seventies with renal cell carcinoma. The material sequenced was blood, taken from a patient whose treatment included radiotherapy and nephrectomy. The J gene is TRBJ2-7, the V gene TRBV9; 7 nucleotides align to TRBD2. CDR3 in DNA: TGTGCCAGCAGCGTAGGCCTAGCGGTCGGAGGCGAGCAGTACTTC. This codes for CASSVGLAVGGEQYF.